The 19 T cell receptor beta chains below come from one sample, sequenced in a study of patients and donors after allogeneic stem cell transplantation. Each CDR3 protein is one row after TCRdb ran MiXCR on the RT-PCR reads. The sample consists of about 960,000 distinct CDR3 sequences, roughly 18% of them appearing once. Sample: blood, either unsorted or a sorted T cell fraction (not recorded which). These receptors all come from a human donor who was either an allogeneic HSCT recipient or a stem cell or donor lymphocyte infusion donor (not recorded which). It is not recorded whose cells these are; they may come from a transplant donor.

This clonotype was counted ten times or more. The chain employs TRBV7-2 and TRBJ1-5; perhaps TRBD1 as D (6 bases). V lost 5 bases and J lost 2, with 10 bases in between. Germline lookup yields CDR1 SGHTA and CDR2 FQGNSA. The length of the CDR3 is 14 residues. CDR3 in amino acids: CASSDRQGNQPQHF. CDR3 DNA: TGTGCCAGCAGCGACCGACAGGGCAATCAGCCCCAGCATTTT.

This clonotype was detected a few times. The V and J genes are TRBV2 and TRBJ2-1; no reliable D call. The germline V gene encodes CDR1 SNHLY and CDR2 FYNNEI. V was cut by 2 bases and J by 10 bases, with 12 bases left in between. There are 13 residues in the CDR3. The CDR3 is CASSENRVLEQFF. The CDR3 coding sequence is TGTGCCAGCAGTGAAAATAGAGTGCTGGAGCAGTTCTTC.

This chain joins TRBV12-3 or TRBV12-4 and TRBJ1-2, with no clear D. The length of the CDR3 is 14 residues. Trimming left V 5 bases short and J 8 bases short, with 18 bases between. The CDR3 sequence: CASSPRAGRYGYTF. The CDR3 nucleotides read TGTGCCAGCAGTCCCCGCGCGGGGAGGTACGGCTACACCTTC.

The V gene is TRBV20-1, the J gene TRBJ2-7; TRBD2 agrees at 8 bases. The CDR3 spans 14 residues. After removal of 5 bases from V and 0 bases from J, the junction contained 6 bases not matched to a gene. CDR1 is DFQATT and CDR2 is SNEGSKA in the germline V gene (reference sequence). CDR3 bases: TGCAGTGCTCTCGTTGGACTAGCCTCCTACGAGCAGTACTTC. Residues: CSALVGLASYEQYF.

This clonotype was seen repeatedly, ten times or more. This rearrangement joins TRBV12-3 or TRBV12-4 to TRBJ2-5, with TRBD2 matching over 14 bases. Trimming at V came to 6 bases and at J to 4 bases, leaving 4 bases not matched to a gene. This CDR3 has 15 residues. CDR3: CASSLGLAGVETQYF. CDR3 sequence (DNA): TGTGCCAGCAGCCTGGGACTAGCGGGAGTAGAGACCCAGTACTTC.

This clonotype was detected only a few times. The chain employs TRBV29-1 and TRBJ1-1; D remains unclear. The length of the CDR3 is 11 residues. Germline values: CDR1 SQVTM, CDR2 ANQGSEA. The V gene lost 4 bases and the J gene lost 1 base, with 4 bases spanning the gap. The CDR3 loop is CSVGPNTEAFF. The CDR3 coding sequence is TGCAGCGTTGGTCCGAACACTGAAGCTTTCTTT.

This clonotype has at least ten counts. V and J are TRBV9 and TRBJ2-1; D remains ambiguous. The CDR3 loop spans 14 amino acids. Germline V gives CDR1 SGDLS, CDR2 YYNGEE. Trimming removed 4 bases from V and 6 bases from J, with 14 bases in between. The CDR3 here is CASSFRSGPNEQFF. The DNA for the CDR3 is TGTGCCAGCAGCTTCCGGTCGGGTCCCAATGAGCAGTTCTTC.

A few counts support this clonotype. A junction boundary mismatches the germline segment, possibly from a read error. The gene calls are TRBV20-1 and TRBJ1-1; D gene uncertain. The CDR3 is 13 residues long. Germline V CDR1 and CDR2: DFQATT, SNEGSKA (reference sequence). Here the CDR3 reads CSAAPGLVTEASF. Written as DNA, the CDR3 is TGCAGTGCCGCGCCCGGGTTGGTAACTGAAGCTTCCTTT.

The rearrangement joins TRBV24-1 to TRBJ2-1; D gene ambiguous. CDR3 length: 14 amino acids. Germline V lookup: CDR1 KGHDR, CDR2 SFDVKD. V lost 2 bases, J lost 7 bases, and 11 bases lay in between. The CDR3 DNA is TGTGCCACCAGTGATTACCCGACGAGGAATGAGCAGTTCTTC. It encodes CATSDYPTRNEQFF.

A few counts support this clonotype. The chain joins TRBV7-3 to TRBJ2-1, with TRBD2 matching over 9 bases. Germline V gene sequence: CDR1 SGHTA, CDR2 FQGTGA. This CDR3 has 15 residues. The J segment lost 4 bases and the V segment lost 3 bases, leaving 4 bases of the junction unmatched. CDR3 nucleotides: TGTGCCAGCAGCTTCTTGCGGGGGGGATACAATGAGCAGTTCTTC. It codes for CASSFLRGGYNEQFF.

This clonotype was observed a few times. The chain couples TRBV28 to TRBJ2-5; 7 positions agree with TRBD2. The CDR3 runs to 14 residues. The J segment lost 5 bases and the V segment lost 3 bases, leaving 6 bases of the junction unmatched. Germline V CDR1 and CDR2: MDHEN, SYDVKM. The CDR3 coding sequence is TGTGCCAGCAGTTTGGGGGGGAAGGGGGAGACCCAGTACTTC. Residues: CASSLGGKGETQYF.

This clonotype was recorded at least ten times. The rearrangement uses TRBV12-3 or TRBV12-4 and TRBJ2-3; a possible D gene is TRBD1 (5 bases). The V gene lost 5 bases and the J gene lost 0 bases, with 12 bases spanning the gap. This CDR3 contains 15 residues. The CDR3 spells CASSPRGSSTDTQYF. The CDR3 nucleotides are TGTGCCAGCAGTCCTAGGGGCTCTAGCACAGATACGCAGTATTTT.

This clonotype was detected a few times. This chain connects TRBV3-1 to TRBJ2-7; D is perhaps TRBD2 (6 bases). The CDR3 runs to 15 residues. Trimming removed 4 bases from V and 4 bases from J, with 17 bases in between. Germline V lookup: CDR1 LGHDT, CDR2 YNNKEL (reference sequence). DNA of the CDR3: TGTGCCAGCAGCCCCTTTACGGGAGACCCATACGAGCAGTACTTC. Its translation is CASSPFTGDPYEQYF.

This clonotype was counted a single time. The V call is TRBV28, the J call TRBJ1-4; D not resolved. This CDR3 has 13 amino acids. The germline V and J ends were trimmed by 1 base and 11 bases, with 11 bases remaining between them. The germline V gene has CDR1 MDHEN and CDR2 SYDVKM. The CDR3 region has the DNA TGTGCCAGCAGTTTATTGGGCAGAGGTAAACTGTTTTTT. This codes for CASSLLGRGKLFF.

V usage is TRBV29-1 and J usage is TRBJ2-7, with D perhaps TRBD2 (6 bases). The CDR3 loop spans 13 amino acids. Looked up from germline, CDR1 is SQVTM and CDR2 is ANQGSEA. V was pared by 2 bases and J by 1 base, with 9 bases between. CDR3 loop: CSVERAGSYEQYF. The CDR3 DNA is TGCAGCGTTGAACGGGCGGGGTCCTACGAGCAGTACTTC.

This chain uses TRBV11-2 with TRBJ2-2; 7 bases align to TRBD1. Looked up from germline, CDR1 is SGHAT and CDR2 is FQNNGV. This CDR3 spans 19 amino acids. The junction had 13 bases not matched to a gene; V was cut back by 1 base and J by 2 bases. CDR3 coding DNA: TGTGCCAGCAGCTTAGGGTATTCCACGGGACAGATAAACACCGGGGAGCTGTTTTTT. Translated, it gives CASSLGYSTGQINTGELFF.

This sequence joins TRBV5-1 and TRBJ2-3; 11 nucleotides agree with TRBD1. CDR3 length: 16 residues. Trimming at V came to 1 base and at J to 5 bases, leaving 6 bases not matched to a gene. Germline V lookup: CDR1 SGHRS, CDR2 YFSETQ. CDR3 DNA sequence: TGCGCCAGCAGCTTGTGGGTGGACAGGGGGCAAGATACGCAGTATTTT. This gives the protein CASSLWVDRGQDTQYF.

The chain uses TRBV6-2 or TRBV6-3 and TRBJ2-7; maybe TRBD1 (6 bases). V shed 7 bases and J shed 4 bases, with 17 bases lying between them. The CDR3 is 14 amino acids. In germline, CDR1 is MNHEY, CDR2 SVGEGT. DNA of the CDR3: TGTGCCAGCACCACCCTCGGGACACCGTACGAGCAGTACTTC. Amino acid sequence: CASTTLGTPYEQYF.

This clonotype turned up a few times. The chain recombines TRBV29-1 with TRBJ2-2, with 13 bases matching TRBD2. The V gene's germline CDR1 is SQVTM and CDR2 ANQGSEA. The V and J ends lost 8 bases and 6 bases, in that order; junction bases with no gene match: 6. The CDR3 loop spans 14 amino acids. The DNA for the CDR3 is TGCAGCTCTAGGACTAGCGGGGGTTCCGGGGAGCTGTTTTTT. Its translation: CSSRTSGGSGELFF.